A selection of T cell receptor beta chains follows, all from one sample in a study of shared clonotypes between healthy human individuals. Profiling relied on immunoSEQ multiplex PCR, and the TCRdb table lists in-frame clones only, not all of them. The table has 2,100,000 or so clones, about 94% seen once. What was sequenced was naive CD4+ T cells sorted from blood. Source of these receptors: a man younger than 35 in good health. Both conserved end residues are part of each CDR3. The D gene is left open where the match is weak. Size is omitted from some rows. Given values are once, few, many or a class for expanded clones.

D | J | size | V | DNA | CDR3
- | TRBJ1-2 | - | TRBV6-5 | TGTGCCAGCAGTTCGACAGGCTATGGCTACACCTTC | CASSSTGYGYTF
- | TRBJ1-5 | once | TRBV29-1 | TGCAGCGTGCTGGACGAAAGCTTGGGTCAGCCCCAGCATTTT | CSVLDESLGQPQHF
- | TRBJ2-3 | - | TRBV19 | TGTGCCAGTAGTATCGAGGGTATTACGGATACGCAGTATTTT | CASSIEGITDTQYF
- | TRBJ1-2 | - | TRBV18 | TGTGCCAGCTCACGGGTAGGGAATGATGGCTACACCTTC | CASSRVGNDGYTF
TRBD1 | TRBJ1-4 | - | TRBV5-1 | TGCGCCAGCAGCCGGGACAGTACAACTAATGAAAAACTGTTTTTT | CASSRDSTTNEKLFF
TRBD2 | TRBJ2-7 | - | TRBV11-2 | TGTGCCAGCAGCTTAGATCCGACTAGCGGGTTATACGAGCAGTACTTC | CASSLDPTSGLYEQYF
TRBD1 | TRBJ1-1 | - | TRBV5-6 | TGTGCCAGCAGCGGACAGGGGCGGACTGAAGCTTTCTTT | CASSGQGRTEAFF
- | TRBJ2-2 | - | TRBV21-1 | TGTGCCAGCAGCAAAAGGGAGGAGGGAACCGGGGAGCTGTTTTTT | CASSKREEGTGELFF
- | TRBJ1-3 | - | TRBV18 | TGTGCCAGCTCACCACCGAACCCCGGGGGCGTAAGAAACACCATATATTTT | CASSPPNPGGVRNTIYF
TRBD2 | TRBJ2-1 | - | TRBV6-5 | TGTGCCAGCAGGGCTAGCGGCGATGAGCAGTTCTTC | CASRASGDEQFF
TRBD2 | TRBJ2-5 | - | TRBV28 | TGTGCCAGCAGTTTAGGGAGTAGCGGGGGGTCTCGGTCCCAGTACTTC | CASSLGSSGGSRSQYF
- | TRBJ2-7 | - | TRBV6-5 | TGTGCCAGCAGTTACCACCGGGGAGACCCCTACGAGCAGTACTTC | CASSYHRGDPYEQYF
- | TRBJ1-5 | - | TRBV6-6 | TGTGCCACTCAAAATCAGCCCCAGCATTTT | CATQNQPQHF
- | TRBJ2-2 | - | TRBV11-2 | TGTGCCAGCGTCGGTCAGAAAACGAACACCGGGGAGCTGTTTTTT | CASVGQKTNTGELFF
- | TRBJ2-7 | - | TRBV6-5 | TGTGCCAGCACCCACGACCAGGGGCAGTACGAGCAGTACTTC | CASTHDQGQYEQYF
- | TRBJ1-1 | - | TRBV2 | TGTGCCAGCAGAGAGGACAGCACGGGCGCTGAAGCTTTCTTT | CASREDSTGAEAFF
- | TRBJ2-7 | once | TRBV27 | TGTGCCAGCAGTCCCCGACTCCACACCGCGGGGGAGCAGTACTTC | CASSPRLHTAGEQYF
- | TRBJ1-1 | once | TRBV18 | TGTGCCAGCTCACCAATAGGACAGACTGAAGCTTTCTTT | CASSPIGQTEAFF
- | TRBJ2-2 | - | TRBV5-1 | TGCGCCAGCAGCCACGGGACGGACACCGGGGAGCTGTTTTTT | CASSHGTDTGELFF
TRBD2 | TRBJ2-1 | - | TRBV30 | TGTGCCTGGAGTGTACGAGCGGGGGCCTTTAATGAGCAGTTCTTC | CAWSVRAGAFNEQFF
TRBD1 | TRBJ2-1 | - | TRBV5-6 | TGTGCCAGCAGCAACCCGACAGGGCTCTTCTCCTACAATGAGCAGTTCTTC | CASSNPTGLFSYNEQFF
TRBD2 | TRBJ2-5 | - | TRBV5-6 | TGTGCCAGCAGCTTGGATCTAGGACTAGCGGCCCAAGAGACCCAGTACTTC | CASSLDLGLAAQETQYF
- | TRBJ2-7 | - | TRBV5-1 | TGCGCCAGCCGACATGACGGGCCATCCTACGAGCAGTACTTC | CASRHDGPSYEQYF
- | TRBJ2-5 | - | TRBV11-2 | TGTGCCAGCAGCCCCTCTTGGGGCCTGGAGACCCAGTACTTC | CASSPSWGLETQYF
TRBD2 | TRBJ2-1 | - | TRBV7-2 | TGTGCCAGCAGCCCACAGACTAGCGCCTACAATGAGCAGTTCTTC | CASSPQTSAYNEQFF
- | TRBJ1-4 | - | TRBV5-6 | TGTGCCAGCAGCTTGGAATCGGGGAATGGAGAAAAACTGTTTTTT | CASSLESGNGEKLFF
- | TRBJ1-5 | - | TRBV28 | TGTGCCAGCAGTCGTCAGCCCCAGCATTTT | CASSRQPQHF
- | TRBJ2-1 | - | TRBV27 | TGTGCCAGGGGCCTCAATGAGCAGTTCTTC | CARGLNEQFF
TRBD2 | TRBJ2-1 | - | TRBV5-6 | TGTGCCAGCAGCCCGGAGGCTAGCGGGAGGGGGAATGAGCAGTTCTTC | CASSPEASGRGNEQFF
- | TRBJ2-3 | - | TRBV7-8 | TGTGCCAGCAGCTTATTGGGGACTCCGGGAGATACGCAGTATTTT | CASSLLGTPGDTQYF
- | TRBJ2-2 | - | TRBV11-2 | TGTGCCAGCAGCTTACAGTTACCTCCGAACACCGGGGAGCTGTTTTTT | CASSLQLPPNTGELFF
TRBD1 | TRBJ1-2 | - | TRBV28 | TGTGCCAGCAGCCCCGGGGACAGGGCGATCCGTGGCTACACCTTC | CASSPGDRAIRGYTF
- | TRBJ1-3 | - | TRBV11-3 | TGTGCCAGCAGCTTAGAATACGGAAGGGGAAACACCATATATTTT | CASSLEYGRGNTIYF
TRBD1 | TRBJ2-7 | - | TRBV5-4 | TGTGCCAGCAGCTTGGCGGGACAGGGCGGGCAGTACTTC | CASSLAGQGGQYF
- | TRBJ1-5 | - | TRBV6-1 | TGTGCCAGCAGTGCCACCATGGGTCGGGAGCCCCAGCATTTT | CASSATMGREPQHF
- | TRBJ1-5 | - | TRBV21-1 | TGTGCCAGCAGCAAACGGGTCCCCGCACTTAAGCTTTTGAGCAATCAGCCCCAGCATTTT | CASSKRVPALKLLSNQPQHF
- | TRBJ2-2 | - | TRBV7-9 | TGTGCCAGCAGCTCAGAGACCGGGGAGCTGTTTTTT | CASSSETGELFF
TRBD1 | TRBJ2-7 | - | TRBV29-1 | TGCAGCGTTCGTCAGGGGGCGCGCGAGCAGTACTTC | CSVRQGAREQYF
- | TRBJ1-4 | once | TRBV2 | TGTGCCAGCAGAGATGGGCGGGAAAAACTGTTTTTT | CASRDGREKLFF
- | TRBJ2-2 | few | TRBV19 | TGTGCCAGTAGTATTAGGACCGGGGAGCTGTTTTTT | CASSIRTGELFF
- | TRBJ1-2 | - | TRBV10-2 | TGCGCCAGTCGCCGGGACAACGGCTACACCTTC | CASRRDNGYTF
- | TRBJ2-7 | - | TRBV30 | TGTGCCTGGAGTCCCTTTCTTCCGGGCGAGCAGTACTTC | CAWSPFLPGEQYF
TRBD1 | TRBJ1-1 | - | TRBV7-9 | TGTGCCAGCAGCTTAGGGGGACAGATGAACACTGAAGCTTTCTTT | CASSLGGQMNTEAFF
- | TRBJ1-5 | - | TRBV28 | TGTGCCAGCAGTTTAGGGGGGGGCGGGCAGCCCCAGCATTTT | CASSLGGGGQPQHF